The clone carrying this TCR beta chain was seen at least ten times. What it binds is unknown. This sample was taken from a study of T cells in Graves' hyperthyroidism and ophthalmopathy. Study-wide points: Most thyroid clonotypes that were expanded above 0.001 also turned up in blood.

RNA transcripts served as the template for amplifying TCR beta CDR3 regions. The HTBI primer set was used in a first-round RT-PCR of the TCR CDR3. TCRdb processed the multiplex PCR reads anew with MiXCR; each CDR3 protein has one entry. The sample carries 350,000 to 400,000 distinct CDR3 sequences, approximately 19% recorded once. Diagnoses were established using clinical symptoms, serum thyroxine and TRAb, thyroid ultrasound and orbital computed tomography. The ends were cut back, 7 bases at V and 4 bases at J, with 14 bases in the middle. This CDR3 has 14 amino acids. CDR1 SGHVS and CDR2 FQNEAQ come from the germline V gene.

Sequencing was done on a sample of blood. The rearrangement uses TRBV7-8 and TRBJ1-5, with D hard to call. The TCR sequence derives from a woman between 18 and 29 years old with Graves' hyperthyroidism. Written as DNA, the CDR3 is TGTGCCAGCACCTCCGCAGGAGGGAATCAGCCCCAGCATTTT. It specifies CASTSAGGNQPQHF.